One sample yielded the 26 T cell receptor beta chains listed below, sequenced in a study of T cell therapy after organ transplantation. Time point in this sample: 20-29 weeks after completion of therapy. Assay: immunoSEQ multiplex PCR; the TCRdb copy retains only in-frame clones and omits some. The repertoire holds 15,000 to 20,000 clones, with 85% as singletons. These receptors have no identified antigens. The source material was CD8+ T cells from blood, sampled after autologous CMV-specific T cell therapy. These receptors were collected from a human patient who had received a solid organ transplant and had CMV disease. The graft donor may be the source of some T cells.

Relative to its sample, this clone is medium-sized (0.01 to 0.1%). This sequence joins TRBV4-3 and TRBJ1-3, with unresolved D. The CDR3 totals 15 residues. Germline V gives CDR1 LGHNA, CDR2 YSLEER. Trimming stripped 0 bases from V and 4 bases from J, with 10 bases between. The CDR3 protein is CASSQDSNRGNTIYF. The CDR3 nucleotides are TGCGCCAGCAGCCAAGATTCTAACCGAGGAAACACCATATATTTT.

The chain carries TRBV27 and TRBJ1-1; TRBD1 aligns across 7 bases. Trimming took 4 bases from V and 5 from J; bases not matched to a gene: 10. This CDR3 has 15 amino acids. Germline V lookup: CDR1 MNHEY, CDR2 SMNVEV (reference sequence). CDR3 protein: CASSSQGTVRTEAFF. The CDR3 DNA follows: TGTGCCAGCAGTTCACAGGGGACGGTGCGGACTGAAGCTTTCTTT.

This clone was seen just once. Other DNA sequences in the sample encode the same CDR3. The rearrangement joins TRBV15 to TRBJ1-3; D unclear. Trimming cost V 0 bases and J 1 base, with 7 bases left between them. This CDR3 region has 15 residues. In germline, CDR1 is LNHNV, CDR2 YYDKDF (reference sequence). CDR3 in DNA: TGTGCCACCAGCAGAGAAGGGAAATCTGGAAACACCATATATTTT. Its protein is CATSREGKSGNTIYF.

The chain has TRBV4-1 and TRBJ1-2; 7 nucleotides agree with TRBD1. The V gene end was trimmed by 1 base and the J gene end by 6 bases; junction bases not matched to a gene: 5. CDR3 size: 14 residues. Looked up from germline, CDR1 is MGHRA and CDR2 is YSYEKL. The CDR3, as DNA: TGCGCCAGCAGCCAAGTAGAGGGGGCGGATGGCTACACCTTC. Its protein product is CASSQVEGADGYTF.

This clone has just one count. In DNA form, the CDR3 reads TGTGCCAGCAGCTTAGGACCGGGACGGGTCTACGAGCAGTACTTC. This translates into CASSLGPGRVYEQYF. The chain links TRBV11-2 to TRBJ2-7; perhaps D is TRBD1 or TRBD2 (5 bases each). Trimming took 1 base from V and 3 from J, leaving 13 bases between them. This CDR3 contains 15 residues. Germline V lookup: CDR1 SGHAT, CDR2 FQNNGV.

This clone occurred once. The rearrangement uses TRBV7-9 and TRBJ2-7; 7 bases match TRBD1. This CDR3 contains 14 residues. CDR1 is SEHNR and CDR2 is FQNEAQ in the germline V gene (reference sequence). With V trimmed by 3 bases and J by 2 bases, 4 bases remained unmatched. The CDR3: CASSFRDRTYEQYF. Written as DNA, the CDR3 is TGTGCCAGCAGCTTCCGGGACAGAACCTACGAGCAGTACTTC.

The rearrangement uses TRBV9 and TRBJ2-2; D ambiguous. The CDR3 runs 13 residues. Per germline, CDR1 SGDLS and CDR2 YYNGEE. V lost 0 bases and J lost 4, with 4 bases in between. CDR3 loop: CASSVGGTGELFF. DNA of the CDR3: TGTGCCAGCAGCGTAGGAGGCACCGGGGAGCTGTTTTTT.

The gene calls are TRBV27 and TRBJ2-1; 13 nucleotides agree with TRBD2. With V trimmed by 5 bases and J by 7 bases, 14 bases remained unmatched. This CDR3 region has 18 residues. CDR1 is MNHEY and CDR2 is SMNVEV in the germline V gene (reference sequence). The CDR3: CASSPSFGLAGDENEQFF. CDR3 nucleotide sequence: TGTGCCAGCAGTCCATCTTTCGGACTAGCGGGAGATGAGAATGAGCAGTTCTTC.

V is TRBV9 and J is TRBJ2-2; TRBD2 is a possible D gene (6 bases). V was pared by 4 bases and J by 8 bases, with 15 bases between. CDR3 length: 14 amino acids. Germline assignment: CDR1 SGDLS and CDR2 YYNGEE. In DNA form, the CDR3 reads TGTGCCAGCAGCTCAGGACTATCTTGGGGGGAGCTGTTTTTT. This codes for CASSSGLSWGELFF.

The chain employs TRBV7-9 and TRBJ2-1; D call uncertain. CDR1 is SEHNR, CDR2 FQNEAQ, per germline (reference sequence). The CDR3 is made up of 13 amino acids. Trimming removed 1 base at V and 10 bases at J, with 11 bases between. The CDR3 DNA reads TGTGCCAGCAGCTTAGGTGCTTTTCTCGAGCAGTTCTTC. It is translated as CASSLGAFLEQFF. Together with reference TRBV7-9 and TRBJ2-1, the CDR3 gives the full variable domain: DTGVSQNPRHKITKRGQNVTFRCDPISEHNRLYWYRQTLGQGPEFLTYFQNEAQLEKSRLLSDRFSAERPKGSFSTLEIQRTEQGDSAMYLCASSLGAFLEQFFGPGTRLTVL.

This chain uses TRBV4-2 with TRBJ2-1; 7 bases agree with TRBD1. CDR3 size: 15 residues. Germline CDR1 and CDR2: LGHNA and YNFKEQ. With 1 base clipped from V and 8 bases from J, the junction kept 8 bases outside the gene matches. The CDR3: CASSQAGTDVDEQFF. The CDR3 DNA sequence: TGTGCCAGCAGCCAAGCCGGGACAGACGTGGATGAGCAGTTCTTC.

The rearrangement joins TRBV6-6 to TRBJ2-7, with a possible D match to TRBD1 (6 bases). Germline CDR1 is MNHNY and CDR2 is SVGAGI (reference sequence). Trimming cost V 2 bases and J 2 bases, with 7 bases left between them. The CDR3 loop spans 13 amino acids. The chain's CDR3 is CASSYNRAYEQYF. CDR3 in DNA: TGTGCCAGCAGTTACAACAGGGCCTACGAGCAGTACTTC.

This clone came up a few times. The chain uses TRBV5-6 and TRBJ1-3; D is possibly TRBD1 (5 bases). V was trimmed by 5 bases and J by 9 bases, leaving 9 bases between them. In germline, CDR1 is SGHDT, CDR2 YYEEEE. The CDR3 consists of 11 residues. Here the CDR3 reads CASRSGTTIYF. The CDR3 region has the DNA TGTGCCAGCAGATCAGGGACCACCATATATTTT.

This clone was found once. The chain couples TRBV5-1 to TRBJ1-1; a possible D gene is TRBD1 (6 bases). Trimming pared 1 base from V and 1 base from J, leaving 11 bases between. Germline V CDR1 and CDR2: SGHRS, YFSETQ. This CDR3 has 15 amino acids. CDR3 nucleotides: TGCGCCAGCAGCTTGTCACAGGGTCCGAACACTGAAGCTTTCTTT. Amino acid sequence: CASSLSQGPNTEAFF. The whole variable domain, filled in from reference TRBV5-1 and TRBJ1-1, reads KAGVTQTPRYLIKTRGQQVTLSCSPISGHRSVSWYQQTPGQGLQFLFEYFSETQRNKGNFPGRFSGRQFSNSRSEMNVSTLELGDSALYLCASSLSQGPNTEAFFGQGTRLTVV.

The chain joins TRBV4-1 to TRBJ2-5; 10 bases map to TRBD2. From germline, CDR1 is MGHRA and CDR2 YSYEKL. After removal of 8 bases from V and 2 bases from J, the junction contained 5 bases not matched to a gene. There are 14 residues in the CDR3. This CDR3 reads CASGGTSAQETQYF. The CDR3 nucleotides read TGCGCCAGCGGGGGGACTAGCGCGCAAGAGACCCAGTACTTC.

This clone was counted only a few times. V usage is TRBV27 and J usage is TRBJ2-6; a possible D gene is TRBD1 (6 bases). The CDR3 has 14 amino acids. Germline CDR1 and CDR2: MNHEY and SMNVEV (reference sequence). Trimming cost V 5 bases and J 3 bases, with 8 bases left between them. CDR3 DNA sequence: TGTGCCAGCAGTACAGGGATTGGGGCCAACGTCCTGACTTTC. Protein sequence: CASSTGIGANVLTF.

The chain has TRBV7-6 and TRBJ2-1, with 9 bases matching TRBD2. This CDR3 spans 17 amino acids. The junction had 6 bases not matched to a gene; V was cut back by 1 base and J by 2 bases. Germline values: CDR1 SGHVS, CDR2 FNYEAQ. As DNA, the CDR3 is TGTGCCAGCAGCTTAGTGGCTAGCGGGGCCGCCTACAATGAGCAGTTCTTC. Encoded protein: CASSLVASGAAYNEQFF.

This clone appeared a few times. This chain connects TRBV5-6 to TRBJ2-1; TRBD2 matches 12 bases. The trim removed 4 bases at V and 9 bases at J, leaving 5 bases unmatched. The germline CDR1 and CDR2 sequences are SGHDT and YYEEEE. The CDR3 contains 14 residues. CDR3 sequence reads: CASSRTSGISEQFF. CDR3 nucleotide sequence: TGTGCCAGCAGCCGGACTAGCGGGATCAGTGAGCAGTTCTTC.

In its sample, this clone ranks as large. Other DNA sequences from this sample encode an identical CDR3 as well. J is TRBJ2-1 and V is TRBV27; D unresolved. V shed 2 bases and J shed 1 base, with 6 bases lying between them. Germline CDR1 MNHEY, CDR2 SMNVEV (reference sequence). This CDR3 spans 14 amino acids. The CDR3 sequence is CASSLGGSYNEQFF. In DNA form, the CDR3 reads TGTGCCAGCAGTTTAGGCGGTTCCTACAATGAGCAGTTCTTC.

The chain uses TRBV10-3 and TRBJ1-1; D remains unclear. The germline V gene encodes CDR1 ENHRY and CDR2 SYGVKD. There are 18 residues in the CDR3. Trimming left V 0 bases short and J 0 bases short, with 17 bases between. The CDR3 is CAISESVPLGFLNTEAFF. CDR3 DNA sequence: TGTGCCATCAGTGAGTCTGTACCTCTGGGGTTCTTGAACACTGAAGCTTTCTTT.

The V call is TRBV29-1, the J call TRBJ1-2; no clear D. This CDR3 has 13 amino acids. The germline V and J ends were trimmed by 4 bases and 0 bases, with 9 bases remaining between them. Germline V lookup: CDR1 SQVTM, CDR2 ANQGSEA. The CDR3 nucleotides are TGCAGCGTTGTAGGAGGCACTAACTATGGCTACACCTTC. Protein sequence: CSVVGGTNYGYTF.

The chain's CDR3 is CASSPLEKLFF. CDR3 sequence (DNA): TGTGCCAGCAGTCCACTCGAAAAACTGTTTTTT. The genes are TRBV27 and TRBJ1-4; the D is unclear. Looked up from germline, CDR1 is MNHEY and CDR2 is SMNVEV (reference sequence). Trimming shortened V by 5 bases and J by 8 bases, and 6 bases separated the two germline ends. The CDR3 runs to 11 residues.

The genes are TRBV2 and TRBJ1-1; D call uncertain. V lost 3 bases and J 0 bases, leaving 8 bases between the germline ends. Germline lookup yields CDR1 SNHLY and CDR2 FYNNEI. CDR3 length: 14 amino acids. Here the CDR3 reads CASSDGQVNTEAFF. Written as DNA, the CDR3 is TGTGCCAGCAGTGATGGGCAGGTGAACACTGAAGCTTTCTTT.

This sequence joins TRBV9 and TRBJ2-7; TRBD1 or TRBD2 may be the D gene (6 bases each). Germline V gene data show CDR1 as SGDLS and CDR2 as YYNGEE. The ends were cut back, 0 bases at V and 1 base at J, with 14 bases in the middle. The CDR3 contains 16 residues. CDR3 residues: CASSVGHSGASYEQYF. CDR3 coding DNA: TGTGCCAGCAGCGTAGGGCACTCGGGGGCGTCCTACGAGCAGTACTTC.

V usage is TRBV6-5 and J usage is TRBJ1-1, with D uncertain. Trimming cost V 5 bases and J 0 bases, with 13 bases left between them. Germline V gene sequence: CDR1 MNHEY, CDR2 SVGAGI. The CDR3 contains 15 residues. The CDR3 region has the DNA TGTGCCAGCAGTCCAGTTGGCAGCCTGAACACTGAAGCTTTCTTT. It specifies CASSPVGSLNTEAFF.

J is TRBJ1-5 and V is TRBV27; possibly TRBD1 for D (6 bases). V lost 6 bases to trimming and J lost 1 base, with 16 bases between them. The germline gives CDR1 MNHEY, CDR2 SMNVEV (reference sequence). The CDR3 totals 16 residues. CDR3 sequence: CASSHTGKGSNQPQHF. The CDR3 bases are TGTGCCAGCAGCCATACAGGGAAGGGGAGCAATCAGCCCCAGCATTTT.